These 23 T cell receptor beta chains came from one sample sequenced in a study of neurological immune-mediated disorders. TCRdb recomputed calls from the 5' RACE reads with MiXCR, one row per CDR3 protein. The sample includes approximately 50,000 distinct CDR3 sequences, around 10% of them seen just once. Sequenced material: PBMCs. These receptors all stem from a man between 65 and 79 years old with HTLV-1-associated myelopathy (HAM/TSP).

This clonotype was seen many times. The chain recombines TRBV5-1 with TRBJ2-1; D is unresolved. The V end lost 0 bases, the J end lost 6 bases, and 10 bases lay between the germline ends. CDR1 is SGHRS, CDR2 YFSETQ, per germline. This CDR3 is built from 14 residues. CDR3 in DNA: TGCGCCAGCAGCTTGGTTCCAGGCAGCAATGAGCAGTTCTTC. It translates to CASSLVPGSNEQFF.

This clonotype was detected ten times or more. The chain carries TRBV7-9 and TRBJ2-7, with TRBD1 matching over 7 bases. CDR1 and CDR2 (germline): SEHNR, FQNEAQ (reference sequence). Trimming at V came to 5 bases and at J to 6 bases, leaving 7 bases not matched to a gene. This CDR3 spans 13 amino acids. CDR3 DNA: TGTGCCAGCAGCCCAGACAGGGTGGGCGAGCAGTACTTC. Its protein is CASSPDRVGEQYF.

This CDR3 is CASSQTSGPGTQYF. The CDR3 nucleotides are TGTGCCAGCAGCCAGACTAGCGGTCCGGGTACGCAGTATTTT. The chain employs TRBV11-1 and TRBJ2-3; 9 nucleotides match TRBD2. This CDR3 has 14 residues. Trimming at V came to 5 bases and at J to 8 bases, leaving 8 bases not matched to a gene. Germline V gives CDR1 SGHAT, CDR2 FQDESV (reference sequence).

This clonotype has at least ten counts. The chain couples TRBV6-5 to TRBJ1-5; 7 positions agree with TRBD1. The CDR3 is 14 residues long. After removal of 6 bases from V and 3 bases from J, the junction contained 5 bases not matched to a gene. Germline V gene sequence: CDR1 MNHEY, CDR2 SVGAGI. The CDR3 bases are TGTGCCAGCAGCCGGACAGGCCTCAATCAGCCCCAGCATTTT. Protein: CASSRTGLNQPQHF.

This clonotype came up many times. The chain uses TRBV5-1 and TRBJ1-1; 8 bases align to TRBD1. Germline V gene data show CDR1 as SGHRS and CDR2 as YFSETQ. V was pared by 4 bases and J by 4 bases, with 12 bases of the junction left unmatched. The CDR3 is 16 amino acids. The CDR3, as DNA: TGCGCCAGCAGCCCAGGGGGCGCAAGTCGGGGCACTGAAGCTTTCTTT. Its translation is CASSPGGASRGTEAFF.

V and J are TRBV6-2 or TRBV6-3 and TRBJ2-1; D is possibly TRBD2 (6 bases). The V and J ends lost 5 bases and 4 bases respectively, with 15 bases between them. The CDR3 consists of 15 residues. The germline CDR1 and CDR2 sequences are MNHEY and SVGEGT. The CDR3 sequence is CASSGTSGYYNEQFF. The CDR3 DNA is TGTGCCAGCAGTGGCACAAGCGGGTATTACAATGAGCAGTTCTTC.

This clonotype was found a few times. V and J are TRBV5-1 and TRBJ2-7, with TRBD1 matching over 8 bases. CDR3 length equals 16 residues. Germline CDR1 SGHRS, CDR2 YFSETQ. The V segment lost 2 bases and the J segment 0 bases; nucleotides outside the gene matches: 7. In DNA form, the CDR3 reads TGCGCCAGCAGCTTAAAATCCCAGGGGGCCTCCTACGAGCAGTACTTC. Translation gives CASSLKSQGASYEQYF.

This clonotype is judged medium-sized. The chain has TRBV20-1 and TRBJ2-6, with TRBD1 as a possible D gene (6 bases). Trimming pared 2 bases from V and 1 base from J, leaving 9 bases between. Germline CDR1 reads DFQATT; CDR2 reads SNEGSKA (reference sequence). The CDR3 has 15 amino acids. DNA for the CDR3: TGCAGTGCTAGACCCGGACAGTCTGGGGCCAACGTCCTGACTTTC. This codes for CSARPGQSGANVLTF.

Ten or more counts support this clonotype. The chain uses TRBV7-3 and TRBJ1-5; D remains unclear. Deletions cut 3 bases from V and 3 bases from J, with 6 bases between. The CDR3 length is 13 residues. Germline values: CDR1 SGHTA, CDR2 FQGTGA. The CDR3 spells CASSLGPNQPQHF. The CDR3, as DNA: TGTGCCAGCAGCTTGGGCCCCAATCAGCCCCAGCATTTT.

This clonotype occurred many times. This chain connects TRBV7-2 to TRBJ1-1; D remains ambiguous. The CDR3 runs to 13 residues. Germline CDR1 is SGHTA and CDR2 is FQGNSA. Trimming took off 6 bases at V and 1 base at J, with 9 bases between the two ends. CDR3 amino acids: CASSLDQNTEAFF. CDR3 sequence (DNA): TGTGCCAGCAGTTTGGACCAGAACACTGAAGCTTTCTTT. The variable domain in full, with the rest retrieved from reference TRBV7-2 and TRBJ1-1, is GAGVSQSPSNKVTEKGKDVELRCDPISGHTALYWYRQSLGQGLEFLIYFQGNSAPDKSGLPSDRFSAERTGGSVSTLTIQRTQQEDSAVYLCASSLDQNTEAFFGQGTRLTVV.

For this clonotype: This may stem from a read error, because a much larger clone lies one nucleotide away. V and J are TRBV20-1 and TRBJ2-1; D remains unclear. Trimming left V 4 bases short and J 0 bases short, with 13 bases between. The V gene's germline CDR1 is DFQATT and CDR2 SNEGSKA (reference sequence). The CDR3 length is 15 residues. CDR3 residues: CSAIGLKTSYNEQFF. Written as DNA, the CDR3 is TGCAGTGCTATAGGCCTGAAAACCTCCTACAATGAGCAGTTCTTC.

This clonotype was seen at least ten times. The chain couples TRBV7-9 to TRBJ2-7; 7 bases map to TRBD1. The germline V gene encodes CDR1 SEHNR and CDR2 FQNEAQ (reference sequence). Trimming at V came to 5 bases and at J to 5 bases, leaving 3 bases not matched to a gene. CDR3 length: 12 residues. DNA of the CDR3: TGTGCCAGCAGCCTAACAGGGGACGAGCAGTACTTC. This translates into CASSLTGDEQYF.

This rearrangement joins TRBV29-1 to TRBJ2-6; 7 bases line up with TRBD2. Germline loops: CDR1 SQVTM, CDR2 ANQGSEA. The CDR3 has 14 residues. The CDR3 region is CVPGGGAGANVLTF. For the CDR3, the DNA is TGCGTCCCGGGAGGCGGGGCTGGGGCCAACGTCCTGACTTTC. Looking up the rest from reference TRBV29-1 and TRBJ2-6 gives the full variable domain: SAVISQKPSRDICQRGTSLTIQCQVDSQVTMMFWYRQQPGQSLTLIATANQGSEATYESGFVIDKFPISRPNLTFSTLTVSNMSPEDSSIYLCVPGGGAGANVLTFGAGSRLTVL.

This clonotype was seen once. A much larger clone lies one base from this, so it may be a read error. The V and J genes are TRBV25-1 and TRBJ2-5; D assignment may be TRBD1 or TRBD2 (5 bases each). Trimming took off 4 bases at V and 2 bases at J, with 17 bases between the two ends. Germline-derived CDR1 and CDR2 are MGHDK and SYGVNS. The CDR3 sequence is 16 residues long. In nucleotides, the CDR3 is TGTGCCAGCAGTGTATATATCGGGTGGGGGCAAGAGACCCAGTACTTC. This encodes CASSVYIGWGQETQYF.

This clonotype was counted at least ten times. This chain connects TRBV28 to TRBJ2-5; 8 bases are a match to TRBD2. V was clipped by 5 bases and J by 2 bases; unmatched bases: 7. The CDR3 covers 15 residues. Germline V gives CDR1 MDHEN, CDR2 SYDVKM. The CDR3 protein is CASSHGTRRQETQYF. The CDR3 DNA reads TGTGCCAGCAGTCACGGGACTAGACGACAAGAGACCCAGTACTTC.

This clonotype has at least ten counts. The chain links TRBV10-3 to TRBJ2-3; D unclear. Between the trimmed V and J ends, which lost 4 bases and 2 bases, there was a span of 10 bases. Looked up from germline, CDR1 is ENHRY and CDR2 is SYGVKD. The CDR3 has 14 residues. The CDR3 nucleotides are TGTGCCATCAGTGTACGAGAGGCCACAGATACGCAGTATTTT. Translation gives CAISVREATDTQYF.

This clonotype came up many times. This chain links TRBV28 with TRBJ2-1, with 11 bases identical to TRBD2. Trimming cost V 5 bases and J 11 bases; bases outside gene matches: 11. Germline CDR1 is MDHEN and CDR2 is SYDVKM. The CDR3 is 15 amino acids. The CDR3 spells CASSRLAGGPTKQFF. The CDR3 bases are TGTGCCAGCAGTCGCCTAGCGGGAGGCCCTACTAAGCAGTTCTTC.

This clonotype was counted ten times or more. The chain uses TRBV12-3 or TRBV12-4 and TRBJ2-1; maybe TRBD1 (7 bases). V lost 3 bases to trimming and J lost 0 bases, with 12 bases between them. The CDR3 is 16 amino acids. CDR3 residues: CASSLEGASSYNEQFF. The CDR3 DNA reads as TGTGCCAGCAGTTTGGAGGGGGCGAGCTCCTACAATGAGCAGTTCTTC.

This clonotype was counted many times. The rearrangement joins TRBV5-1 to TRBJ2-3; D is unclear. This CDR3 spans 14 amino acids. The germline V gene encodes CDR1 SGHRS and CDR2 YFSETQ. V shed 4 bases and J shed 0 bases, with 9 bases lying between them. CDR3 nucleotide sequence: TGCGCCAGCAGCCCCTCGGTGAGCACAGATACGCAGTATTTT. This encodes CASSPSVSTDTQYF.

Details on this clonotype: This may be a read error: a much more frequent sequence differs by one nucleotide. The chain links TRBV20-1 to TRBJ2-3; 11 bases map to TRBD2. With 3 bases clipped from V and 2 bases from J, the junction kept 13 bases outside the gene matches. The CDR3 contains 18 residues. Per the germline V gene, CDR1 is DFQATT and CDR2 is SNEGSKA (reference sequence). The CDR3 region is CSASKTLGLAAITDTQYF. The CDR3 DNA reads TGCAGTGCTAGTAAGACTCTGGGACTAGCGGCCATCACAGATACGCAGTATTTT.

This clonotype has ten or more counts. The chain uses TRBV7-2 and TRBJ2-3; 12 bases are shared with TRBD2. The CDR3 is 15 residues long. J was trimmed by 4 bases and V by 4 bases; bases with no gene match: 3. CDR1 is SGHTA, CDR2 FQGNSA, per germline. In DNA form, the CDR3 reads TGTGCCAGCAGCTACAGACTAGCGGGGGCAGATACGCAGTATTTT. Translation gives CASSYRLAGADTQYF.

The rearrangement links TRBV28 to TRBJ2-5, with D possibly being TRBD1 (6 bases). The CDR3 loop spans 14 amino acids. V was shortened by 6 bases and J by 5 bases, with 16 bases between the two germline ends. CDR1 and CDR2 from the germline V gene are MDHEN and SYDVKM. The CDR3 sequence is CASSLRSRGETQYF. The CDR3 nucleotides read TGTGCCAGCAGCCTTCGCTCGAGGGGGGAGACCCAGTACTTC.

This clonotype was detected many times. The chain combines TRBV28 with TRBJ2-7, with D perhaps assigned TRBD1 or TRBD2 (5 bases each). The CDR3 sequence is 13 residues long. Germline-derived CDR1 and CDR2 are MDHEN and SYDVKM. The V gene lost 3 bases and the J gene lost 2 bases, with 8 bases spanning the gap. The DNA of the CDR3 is TGTGCCAGCAGTTTTGTGGGACCCTACGAGCAGTACTTC. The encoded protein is CASSFVGPYEQYF.